This TCR beta chain was obtained from a study of regulatory T cells in long-lasting Graves disease. Assembly of TCR beta libraries relied on iRepertoire HTBI primers together with Arm-PCR of CDR3 regions. Each CDR3 protein is one row after TCRdb ran MiXCR on the multiplex PCR reads. The sample contains 350,000 to 450,000 distinct CDR3 sequences, 21% of which appear only once. For this clonotype: As yet, its antigen is unknown.

Time point described: persistent/refractory GD, antithyroid drugs over 5 years with positive TRAb. The TCR library was made from RNA that had been extracted from PBMCs in TRIzol. Diagnosis followed American Thyroid Association guidelines for Graves' disease. Trimming removed 3 bases at V and 1 base at J, with 8 bases between. This CDR3 has 14 amino acids. Germline-derived CDR1 and CDR2 are LNHNV and YYDKDF (reference sequence). Study conclusions and caveats: Relative to new patients (roughly 1,000), persistent patients exhibited greater sharing of public clonotypes (2,741). TCR diversity was lower in persistent than newly diagnosed Graves' disease. Persistent disease favored TRBV28, TRBJ1-2 and TRBJ2-5.

The TCR originated in a female donor with Graves disease. The chain couples TRBV15 to TRBJ2-3; D ambiguous. Here the sequenced sample was peripheral blood mononuclear cells (PBMCs), taken when the disease was refractory, from a patient treated with antithyroid drugs. CDR3 sequence: CATSSPLGTDTQYF. CDR3 sequence (DNA): TGTGCCACCAGCAGCCCCTTGGGCACAGATACGCAGTATTTT.